The 15 T cell receptor beta chains reported below all come from one sample, sequenced in a study of tumor-infiltrating lymphocytes in localized non-small cell lung cancer (dated by TCRdb to the early 2020s). Receptor amplification or capture employed the immunoSEQ multiplex PCR assay. TCRdb provides this immuneACCESS table in a form limited to in-frame rearrangements. Some clones are lacking; in checked studies, under half of them reflect an unresolved V gene, and why the rest are absent is not known. The sample data list 13,000 to 15,000 clones, and around 70% of these were observed just once. The ten biggest clones cover more than 20% of the sample. The sequencing input was uninvolved lung tissue not adjacent to the tumor. The origin of the receptors is a human donor with non-small cell lung cancer.

The chain recombines TRBV5-6 with TRBJ1-4, with a weak D call TRBD1 (5 bases). Germline CDR1 reads SGHDT; CDR2 reads YYEEEE. The V end was cut by 3 bases, the J end by 7 bases, with 16 bases between. The CDR3 sequence is 15 residues long. DNA of the CDR3: TGTGCCAGCAGCTCGGCCTTTACAGGCACTGAAAAACTGTTTTTT. Its protein product is CASSSAFTGTEKLFF. The variable domain in full, with the rest retrieved from reference TRBV5-6 and TRBJ1-4, is DAGVTQSPTHLIKTRGQQVTLRCSPKSGHDTVSWYQQALGQGPQFIFQYYEEEERQRGNFPDRFSGHQFPNYSSELNVNALLLGDSALYLCASSSAFTGTEKLFFGSGTQLSVL.

This clone was counted between two and nine times. This rearrangement joins TRBV5-1 to TRBJ1-5; the D gene is possibly TRBD1 (5 bases). V was trimmed by 2 bases and J by 6 bases, leaving 9 bases between them. Germline V CDR1 and CDR2: SGHRS, YFSETQ. This CDR3 is 13 amino acids long. CDR3 amino acids: CASSFGAGQPQHF. The CDR3 DNA is TGCGCCAGCAGCTTCGGGGCGGGTCAGCCCCAGCATTTT.

About this clone: One end of the junction varies from germline; a read error may be responsible. CDR3 bases: TGTGCCAGCAGGTACTCGACAGGGGCGGCCTACGAGCAGTACTTC. Translation: CASRYSTGAAYEQYF. J is TRBJ2-7 and V is TRBV6-5, with 8 bases matching TRBD1. The germline gives CDR1 MNHEY, CDR2 SVGAGI. The CDR3 runs to 15 residues.

This clone was detected a few times. The same CDR3 arises from other DNA sequences in this sample as well. This chain connects TRBV10-3 to TRBJ2-1, with 7 bases identical to TRBD1. The germline V gene has CDR1 ENHRY and CDR2 SYGVKD. CDR3 length equals 15 residues. J lost 4 bases, V lost 6 bases, and 9 bases had no gene match. DNA for the CDR3: TGTGCCATCAGCTCGCCCGGGACAGCATACAATGAGCAGTTCTTC. This sequence encodes CAISSPGTAYNEQFF.

This chain connects TRBV10-2 to TRBJ2-2; the D gene could be TRBD1 or TRBD2 (5 bases each). V was clipped by 4 bases and J by 1 base, with 13 bases between them. CDR1 and CDR2 (germline): WSHSY, SAAADI. The CDR3 totals 16 residues. CDR3 loop: CASSALGGMNTGELFF. The CDR3 coding sequence is TGCGCCAGCAGTGCGCTTGGGGGTATGAACACCGGGGAGCTGTTTTTT.

This chain connects TRBV9 to TRBJ1-5; D not certain. Germline assignment: CDR1 SGDLS and CDR2 YYNGEE. V was pared by 0 bases and J by 2 bases, with 9 bases between. The CDR3 is made up of 15 amino acids. The CDR3 is CASSVDGWGNQPQHF. DNA of the CDR3: TGTGCCAGCAGCGTAGACGGATGGGGCAATCAGCCCCAGCATTTT. Full variable domain (outside the CDR3, taken from reference TRBV9 and TRBJ1-5): DSGVTQTPKHLITATGQRVTLRCSPRSGDLSVYWYQQSLDQGLQFLIQYYNGEERAKGNILERFSAQQFPDLHSELNLSSLELGDSALYFCASSVDGWGNQPQHFGDGTRLSIL.

This chain uses TRBV11-2 with TRBJ2-3, with TRBD2 as a possible D gene (5 bases). This CDR3 is built from 14 residues. The germline V and J ends were trimmed by 1 base and 2 bases, with 7 bases remaining between them. CDR1 and CDR2 (germline): SGHAT, FQNNGV. CDR3 residues: CASSLGRFTDTQYF. The CDR3 bases are TGTGCCAGCAGCTTAGGGAGGTTCACAGATACGCAGTATTTT.

This rearrangement joins TRBV29-1 to TRBJ2-1; TRBD2 is a possible D gene (6 bases). V gave up 5 bases and J gave up 6 bases, with 11 bases separating them. The CDR3 is 12 amino acids. CDR1 and CDR2 (germline): SQVTM, ANQGSEA. In DNA, the CDR3 is TGCAGCGTTAAGGGAGGTCCCAATGAGCAGTTCTTC. It encodes CSVKGGPNEQFF.

The rearrangement joins TRBV7-6 to TRBJ2-5, with TRBD2 matching 8 bases. The CDR3 has 13 residues. Germline CDR1 reads SGHVS; CDR2 reads FNYEAQ. The ends lost 3 bases at V and 6 bases at J; junction bases unmatched: 3. The CDR3 DNA reads TGTGCCAGCAGCTTGCCGGGGGGGCAGACCCAGTACTTC. As protein: CASSLPGGQTQYF.

V gene TRBV5-1 combines with J gene TRBJ1-4, with unresolved D. Germline loops: CDR1 SGHRS, CDR2 YFSETQ. The V gene lost 1 base and the J gene lost 7 bases, with 11 bases spanning the gap. The CDR3 contains 14 residues. In DNA, the CDR3 is TGCGCCAGCAGCTTGCTCTCGATTGGTGAAAAACTGTTTTTT. It codes for CASSLLSIGEKLFF.

This clone was picked up a small number of times. The chain recombines TRBV6-1 with TRBJ1-2; D gene ambiguous. CDR3 length: 12 amino acids. V was pared by 8 bases and J by 4 bases, with 11 bases between. Per germline, CDR1 MNHNS and CDR2 SASEGT. The CDR3: CASLEGIYGYTF. CDR3 nucleotide sequence: TGTGCCAGCCTTGAGGGCATCTATGGCTACACCTTC.

The chain employs TRBV28 and TRBJ2-7; 9 positions match TRBD1. With V trimmed by 9 bases and J by 0 bases, 9 bases remained unmatched. Germline V gene data show CDR1 as MDHEN and CDR2 as SYDVKM. This CDR3 has 15 amino acids. CDR3 amino acids: CARTGGPLSSYEQYF. The CDR3 DNA follows: TGTGCCAGGACAGGGGGTCCCCTTAGCTCCTACGAGCAGTACTTC.

This clone is medium-sized within its sample. V is TRBV30 and J is TRBJ2-2; 7 bases are a match to TRBD1. Losses at the gene ends were 2 bases for V and 1 base for J; bases not matched to a gene: 7. The CDR3 spans 16 residues. Per the germline V gene, CDR1 is GTSNPN and CDR2 is SVGIG (reference sequence). The CDR3 region is CAWSPPGTENTGELFF. In DNA form, the CDR3 reads TGTGCCTGGAGTCCCCCCGGGACAGAGAACACCGGGGAGCTGTTTTTT.

The genes are TRBV6-5 and TRBJ1-4; the D is unclear. Germline assignment: CDR1 MNHEY and CDR2 SVGAGI. V shed 6 bases and J shed 4 bases, with 12 bases lying between them. The CDR3 is 14 amino acids. CDR3 sequence (DNA): TGTGCCAGCAGCCCCGGGGTCCTTAATGAAAAACTGTTTTTT. Translated: CASSPGVLNEKLFF.

The chain couples TRBV5-1 to TRBJ1-2; TRBD1 agrees at 7 bases. V lost 1 base and J lost 8; bases outside the gene matches: 8. CDR1 and CDR2 (germline): SGHRS, YFSETQ. The CDR3 runs to 14 residues. CDR3 sequence: CASSLTGAQGGYTF. CDR3 sequence (DNA): TGCGCCAGCAGCTTGACAGGGGCCCAGGGGGGCTACACCTTC.